Shown below are 13 T cell receptor beta chains from a single sample sequenced in a study of T cells after yellow fever vaccination. TCRdb analysed the 5' RACE reads with MiXCR anew, one entry per CDR3 protein. The table includes about 260,000 distinct CDR3 sequences, 10% to 15% detected once. The sample here was CD4+ T cells sorted from PBMCs, taken 45 days after the yellow fever booster vaccination. Source of these receptors: a man younger than 40 who received the YFV17D yellow fever vaccine.

This clonotype has a handful of counts. The rearrangement uses TRBV7-2 and TRBJ1-2; D remains ambiguous. V shed 5 bases and J shed 8 bases, with 12 bases lying between them. The CDR3 loop spans 12 amino acids. Germline V CDR1 and CDR2: SGHTA, FQGNSA. Written as DNA, the CDR3 is TGTGCCAGCAGCCTGACGACGGAAGGCTACACCTTC. This gives the protein CASSLTTEGYTF.

This clonotype was seen more than once but under ten times. The DNA of the CDR3 is TGCGCCAGCAGCCTCTACGGTGGCGGCGACTATGGCTACACCTTC. Protein sequence: CASSLYGGGDYGYTF. The rearrangement joins TRBV5-1 to TRBJ1-2, with D uncertain. Germline CDR1 reads SGHRS; CDR2 reads YFSETQ. Deletions cut 4 bases from V and 3 bases from J, with 16 bases between. CDR3 size: 15 residues.

The sample holds many counts of this clonotype. The chain carries TRBV12-3 or TRBV12-4 and TRBJ2-5; D tentatively fits TRBD1 or TRBD2 (5 bases each). V gave up 6 bases and J gave up 2 bases, with 16 bases separating them. The CDR3 contains 15 residues. Here the CDR3 DNA reads TGTGCCAGCAGCCCACCGGGGCCACGGCAAGAGACCCAGTACTTC. Protein sequence: CASSPPGPRQETQYF.

The chain has TRBV7-9 and TRBJ1-5; a weak D match, TRBD1 (6 bases). This CDR3 region has 13 residues. Trimming left V 5 bases short and J 4 bases short, with 9 bases between. The germline CDR1 and CDR2 sequences are SEHNR and FQNEAQ (reference sequence). CDR3 DNA sequence: TGTGCCAGCAGCGGACAGATTAATCAGCCCCAGCATTTT. This encodes CASSGQINQPQHF.

In this sample, this clonotype turned up a few times. This chain joins TRBV5-5 and TRBJ1-5, with 7 bases identical to TRBD1. From germline, CDR1 is SGHKS and CDR2 YYEKEE (reference sequence). CDR3 length: 16 amino acids. V trimming: 4 bases; J trimming: 2 bases; junction bases outside the gene matches: 9. CDR3 in DNA: TGTGCCAGCAGCATCACAGGGGCGAGTGGCAATCAGCCCCAGCATTTT. Translating it yields CASSITGASGNQPQHF.

This clonotype was detected only a few times. This chain joins TRBV20-1 and TRBJ1-2, with 7 bases that match TRBD1. Germline V gives CDR1 DFQATT, CDR2 SNEGSKA (reference sequence). The CDR3 is made up of 14 amino acids. J lost 6 bases, V lost 5 bases, and 12 bases had no gene match. CDR3 sequence: CSAFWDSRSNGYTF. CDR3 bases: TGCAGTGCTTTTTGGGACAGCCGATCCAATGGCTACACCTTC.

This chain joins TRBV29-1 and TRBJ2-5; D is ambiguous. This CDR3 comprises 11 residues. Between the trimmed V and J ends, which lost 4 bases and 4 bases, there was a span of 7 bases. Germline V CDR1 and CDR2: SQVTM, ANQGSEA. The CDR3 DNA is TGCAGCGTTGCAGCAGGAGAGACCCAGTACTTC. This codes for CSVAAGETQYF.

The V gene is TRBV12-3 or TRBV12-4, the J gene TRBJ2-7; possibly TRBD1 for D (6 bases). There are 14 residues in the CDR3. Trimming took off 5 bases at V and 2 bases at J, with 13 bases between the two ends. The DNA of the CDR3 is TGTGCCAGCAGTCGTCTGGACAGACCCTACGAGCAGTACTTC. Residues: CASSRLDRPYEQYF.

This clonotype was seen a few times. This chain uses TRBV20-1 with TRBJ2-7; 8 nucleotides agree with TRBD2. Losses at the gene ends were 7 bases for V and 6 bases for J; bases not matched to a gene: 17. Germline V lookup: CDR1 DFQATT, CDR2 SNEGSKA (reference sequence). The CDR3 sequence is 15 residues long. The CDR3 DNA reads as TGCAGTGGGAGAGCGGGGGCAGGGACGAGTGGCGAGCAGTACTTC. Residues: CSGRAGAGTSGEQYF.

J is TRBJ2-2 and V is TRBV6-5; D is ambiguous. Trimming stripped 2 bases from V and 1 base from J, with 5 bases between. The CDR3 is 14 amino acids. Germline V CDR1 and CDR2: MNHEY, SVGAGI. Written as DNA, the CDR3 is TGTGCCAGCAGTTACGTAGAGAACACCGGGGAGCTGTTTTTT. Translating gives CASSYVENTGELFF.

This clonotype was seen a few times. The CDR3 is CASSVGQTSTDTQYF. CDR3 DNA sequence: TGTGCCAGCAGCGTAGGCCAAACTAGCACAGATACGCAGTATTTT. The chain recombines TRBV9 with TRBJ2-3; D unclear. From germline, CDR1 is SGDLS and CDR2 YYNGEE. The CDR3 runs to 15 residues. The V gene lost 0 bases and the J gene lost 0 bases, with 8 bases spanning the gap.

This clonotype has only a few counts. V gene TRBV18 combines with J gene TRBJ2-7, with D uncertain. V was pared by 4 bases and J by 2 bases, with 6 bases between. Germline assignment: CDR1 KGHSH and CDR2 LQKENI. This CDR3 has 12 amino acids. CDR3 sequence reads: CASSHTPYEQYF. As DNA, the CDR3 is TGTGCCAGCTCACATACTCCCTACGAGCAGTACTTC.

This clonotype was found a few times. V is TRBV4-1 and J is TRBJ2-7; D remains unclear. Trimming removed 0 bases from V and 5 bases from J, with 11 bases in between. The CDR3 extends over 14 amino acids. The germline gives CDR1 MGHRA, CDR2 YSYEKL. The CDR3 bases are TGCGCCAGCAGCCAAGATCGAACAAGGAACGAGCAGTACTTC. It codes for CASSQDRTRNEQYF.